This TCR beta chain was observed in a study of OX40 agonist ivuxolimab in advanced cancers. Study background: Under the entry rules, prior anti-PD-1, anti-PD-L1 or anti-CTLA-4 therapy was allowed, and roughly 39% had some.

General study findings and limits: At doses 0.1 to 3.0 mg/kg, CD4+ and CD8+ clones expanded. Low normalized T-cell clonal expansion was also seen in some nonresponders.

Profiled with immunoSEQ multiplex PCR; TCRdb holds only in-frame clones, not every one. The sample includes approximately 81,000 clones, about 85% of them seen just once. This CDR3 comprises 16 residues. Germline V CDR1 and CDR2: SGHDT, YYEEEE. Trimming at V came to 0 bases and at J to 4 bases, leaving 6 bases not matched to a gene. In the case of this clone: Its antigen is undetermined.

At baseline, cycle 4 day 1, and cycle 7 day 1, blood was sampled. This sequence was found in an adult with an advanced solid tumor such as melanoma, head and neck, liver or kidney cancer. This sample comprised CD4+ or CD8+ T cells sorted from blood, obtained in a trial of the OX40 agonist ivuxolimab. The V and J genes are TRBV5-6 and TRBJ2-1; TRBD2 matches 8 bases. The CDR3 DNA sequence: TGTGCCAGCAGCTTGGACACTAGCGGTAGTTACAATGAGCAGTTCTTC. It yields the protein CASSLDTSGSYNEQFF.